Given below is one T cell receptor (beta chain) in context. Using immunoSEQ multiplex PCR, the repertoire was profiled, and TCRdb retains in-frame clones only, with some absent. The table lists 30,000 to 45,000 clones, 70% to 90% of them singletons. The data were obtained in a study of blood T cell repertoires in COVID-19. V was clipped by 1 base and J by 0 bases, with 6 bases between them. This CDR3 contains 15 residues. Germline-derived CDR1 and CDR2 are LGHNA and YSLEER. The sequenced sample was peripheral blood. The TCR comes from a man between 60 and 75 years old in a cohort sampled during active COVID-19. This sequence joins TRBV4-3 and TRBJ1-4; D gene ambiguous. CDR3 loop: CASSQVGTTNEKLFF. CDR3 coding DNA: TGCGCCAGCAGCCAAGTCGGGACAACTAATGAAAAACTGTTTTTT.